The 25 T cell receptor beta chains listed next were all sequenced from one sample in a study of beta chain features in type 1 diabetes. The antigens these receptors bind are not known. Study-wide results and limits: Moderate but significant shortening of TCRB CDR3s was recorded in all four CD4+ subsets from Type 1 diabetes patients.

The isolated RNA, all of it, was reverse transcribed, so expressed TCRB transcripts were what got sequenced. Sequencing was performed with immunoSEQ multiplex PCR; in TCRdb, only in-frame clones are kept and a portion is missing. The profile shows 100,000 to 150,000 clones, 15% to 20% of them singletons. The sample comprised central memory CD4+ T cells from blood. The source of these receptors is a man aged 18 to 29 with type 1 diabetes.

In DNA, the CDR3 is TGTGCCTGGAGTCCATGGACAGGCGAGGCTGGAAATGAGCAGTTCTTC. It encodes CAWSPWTGEAGNEQFF. This chain connects TRBV30 to TRBJ2-1, with 7 bases matching TRBD1. V lost 2 bases to trimming and J lost 7 bases; unmatched junction nucleotides: 14. CDR3 size: 16 residues. Germline V gene data show CDR1 as GTSNPN and CDR2 as SVGIG (reference sequence).

CDR3 sequence (DNA): TGCAGCGTTGAAACTTGGAACGGGGAGCTGTTTTTT. Translating gives CSVETWNGELFF. The gene calls are TRBV29-1 and TRBJ2-2; D remains ambiguous. Germline CDR1 reads SQVTM; CDR2 reads ANQGSEA. The V gene lost 2 bases and the J gene lost 7 bases, with 8 bases spanning the gap. The CDR3 extends over 12 amino acids.

This clone has a handful of counts. This sequence joins TRBV30 and TRBJ1-5; 10 bases agree with TRBD1. The CDR3 is 14 residues long. Germline-derived CDR1 and CDR2 are GTSNPN and SVGIG (reference sequence). The junction had 4 bases not matched to a gene; V was cut back by 2 bases and J by 6 bases. For the CDR3, the DNA is TGTGCCTGGAGTAGACAGGGGGCGAGTCAGCCCCAGCATTTT. Translating it yields CAWSRQGASQPQHF.

The gene calls are TRBV7-2 and TRBJ2-5; no reliable D call. V was clipped by 2 bases and J by 7 bases, with 8 bases between them. There are 12 residues in the CDR3. Germline CDR1 SGHTA, CDR2 FQGNSA. The CDR3 reads CASSLLWGTQYF. The CDR3 region has the DNA TGTGCCAGCAGCTTATTGTGGGGGACCCAGTACTTC.

The chain recombines TRBV4-2 with TRBJ2-3; D perhaps matches TRBD2 (6 bases). V was cut by 1 base and J by 2 bases, with 13 bases left in between. The length of the CDR3 is 16 residues. Per the germline V gene, CDR1 is LGHNA and CDR2 is YNFKEQ. CDR3 DNA sequence: TGTGCCAGCAGCCAAGGATTGGGCGGGGCCACAGATACGCAGTATTTT. Amino acids: CASSQGLGGATDTQYF.

In nucleotides, the CDR3 is TGTGCCTGCTTACTAGCGGGGATACAAGAGACCCAGTACTTC. This encodes CACLLAGIQETQYF. This chain links TRBV30 with TRBJ2-5, with 10 positions matching TRBD2. After removal of 6 bases from V and 2 bases from J, the junction contained 6 bases not matched to a gene. Germline CDR1 reads GTSNPN; CDR2 reads SVGIG (reference sequence). There are 14 residues in the CDR3.

The V and J genes are TRBV18 and TRBJ2-7, with 7 positions matching TRBD2. Germline loops: CDR1 KGHSH, CDR2 LQKENI. J was trimmed by 7 bases and V by 6 bases; bases with no gene match: 12. CDR3 length equals 14 residues. CDR3 in DNA: TGTGCCAGCTCTCCCAGTGGGGGGGTGATTGAGCAGTACTTC. This encodes CASSPSGGVIEQYF.

The genes are TRBV19 and TRBJ1-5; D is unresolved. V was cut by 3 bases and J by 0 bases, with 12 bases left in between. CDR1 and CDR2 (germline): LNHDA, SQIVND (reference sequence). The CDR3 runs to 16 residues. The CDR3 region is CASSMTREPSNQPQHF. The CDR3 bases are TGTGCCAGTAGTATGACTCGAGAGCCTAGCAATCAGCCCCAGCATTTT.

This clone was counted a few times. The V and J genes are TRBV5-1 and TRBJ1-5; D is unresolved. The CDR3 consists of 13 residues. The V and J ends lost 2 bases and 5 bases respectively, with 8 bases between them. Germline V CDR1 and CDR2: SGHRS, YFSETQ. The CDR3 bases are TGCGCCAGCAGCTTAACCTTGGATCAGCCCCAGCATTTT. Its translation: CASSLTLDQPQHF.

This clone was found many times. The V gene is TRBV27, the J gene TRBJ2-7, with TRBD1 matching over 7 bases. Germline V gives CDR1 MNHEY, CDR2 SMNVEV (reference sequence). V shed 6 bases, J shed 9 bases, and the junction held 8 bases outside the gene matches. This CDR3 region has 12 residues. DNA for the CDR3: TGTGCCAGCAGGACAGGGAGCGGTGGGCAGTACTTC. Protein sequence: CASRTGSGGQYF.

In its sample, this clone was seen a few times. V is TRBV6-6 and J is TRBJ1-2; 7 nucleotides match TRBD1. V lost 6 bases to trimming and J lost 0 bases; unmatched junction nucleotides: 7. This CDR3 spans 15 amino acids. Per the germline V gene, CDR1 is MNHNY and CDR2 is SVGAGI (reference sequence). For the CDR3, the DNA is TGTGCCAGCAGGGATGGGACAGTGACTAACTATGGCTACACCTTC. Protein product: CASRDGTVTNYGYTF.

The J gene is TRBJ1-5, the V gene TRBV18; no firm D call. Trimming stripped 4 bases from V and 5 bases from J, with 6 bases between. Germline CDR1 is KGHSH and CDR2 is LQKENI. The CDR3 is made up of 12 amino acids. CDR3 sequence (DNA): TGTGCCAGCTCACTTAATGATCAGCCCCAGCATTTT. This sequence encodes CASSLNDQPQHF.

This clone was picked up a small number of times. The CDR3 loop reads CATSRDDTVWSGSPLHF. The CDR3 region has the DNA TGTGCCACCAGCAGAGATGACACGGTGTGGTCGGGGTCACCCCTCCACTTT. The chain links TRBV15 to TRBJ1-6; D is unclear. This CDR3 comprises 17 residues. The germline gives CDR1 LNHNV, CDR2 YYDKDF (reference sequence). Trimming took 0 bases from V and 10 from J, leaving 19 bases between them.

This clone was seen a handful of times. The chain carries TRBV5-5 and TRBJ2-4, with TRBD2 matching 11 bases. Germline V lookup: CDR1 SGHKS, CDR2 YYEKEE (reference sequence). The V segment lost 4 bases and the J segment 15 bases; nucleotides outside the gene matches: 9. The CDR3 spans 13 residues. The CDR3, as DNA: TGTGCCAGCAGCCCCCGTAGCGGGGGGGCTGGGTACTTC. Residues: CASSPRSGGAGYF.

By share, this clone ranks as medium-sized. This rearrangement joins TRBV19 to TRBJ1-3, with TRBD1 as a possible D gene (5 bases). CDR1 is LNHDA and CDR2 is SQIVND in the germline V gene (reference sequence). V dropped 5 bases and J dropped 0 bases, with 8 bases sitting between them. The CDR3 consists of 14 residues. CDR3 loop: CASSDSLSGNTIYF. CDR3 in DNA: TGTGCCAGTAGTGACAGCCTCTCTGGAAACACCATATATTTT.

This clone is categorized as medium-sized. This chain links TRBV11-3 with TRBJ2-5, with D perhaps matching TRBD1 (6 bases). The V end was cut by 5 bases, the J end by 3 bases, with 7 bases between. The CDR3 extends over 12 amino acids. The germline V gene encodes CDR1 SGHNT and CDR2 YENEEA. The CDR3 DNA is TGTGCCAGCAGCGAGGGGGAAGAGACCCAGTACTTC. This gives the protein CASSEGEETQYF.

The rearrangement joins TRBV7-2 to TRBJ2-4, with D perhaps TRBD2 (6 bases). The CDR3 consists of 13 residues. Trimming stripped 8 bases from V and 6 bases from J, with 14 bases between. Germline loops: CDR1 SGHTA, CDR2 FQGNSA. The CDR3 loop is CASSGLITNIQYF. The DNA for the CDR3 is TGTGCCAGCTCGGGACTCATAACAAACATTCAGTACTTC.

The V gene is TRBV27, the J gene TRBJ2-7, with D perhaps matching TRBD2 (6 bases). The CDR3 is 13 amino acids. The V and J ends lost 8 bases and 0 bases respectively, with 11 bases between them. The germline V gene encodes CDR1 MNHEY and CDR2 SMNVEV (reference sequence). Here the CDR3 DNA reads TGTGCCAGCGGCCCGACTAGCTCCTACGAGCAGTACTTC. Protein sequence: CASGPTSSYEQYF.

The rearrangement uses TRBV12-2 and TRBJ2-7; the D call TRBD2 from the table was never checked on the DNA. TRBV12-2 is a documented pseudogene. The CDR3 sequence is 16 residues long. The CDR3 nucleotides are TGTGCAAGTCGCTTAGGGTGTACGGTAAGCTCCTACGAGCAGTACTTC. It encodes CASRLGCTVSSYEQYF.

The chain recombines TRBV29-1 with TRBJ1-1; D gene ambiguous. The CDR3 length is 14 residues. Per germline, CDR1 SQVTM and CDR2 ANQGSEA. Trimming took 0 bases from V and 6 from J, leaving 14 bases between them. The CDR3 reads CSVEDSYSAPEAFF. CDR3 DNA sequence: TGCAGCGTTGAAGATTCGTATTCTGCACCTGAAGCTTTCTTT.

This clone was recorded at least ten times. This chain joins TRBV19 and TRBJ2-4, with a tentative D call TRBD2 (6 bases). Trimming shortened V by 3 bases and J by 7 bases, and 22 bases separated the two germline ends. CDR1 and CDR2 from the germline V gene are LNHDA and SQIVND (reference sequence). This CDR3 has 17 residues. The CDR3 here is CASSINRRRTAGNIQYF. CDR3 coding DNA: TGTGCCAGTAGTATCAACAGGAGGCGAACGGCGGGGAACATTCAGTACTTC.

The chain has TRBV25-1 and TRBJ1-5; D call uncertain. Germline V gene lookup returns CDR1 MGHDK and CDR2 SYGVNS. The CDR3 sequence is 15 residues long. V lost 5 bases and J lost 9, with 20 bases in between. In DNA, the CDR3 is TGTGCCAGCAGTTCTTACCCCGTATCTTTGAGGCCCCAGCATTTT. Amino acids: CASSSYPVSLRPQHF.

This clone has just a few counts. The V and J genes are TRBV30 and TRBJ1-1; TRBD1 matches at 9 bases. The CDR3 extends over 11 amino acids. The ends lost 7 bases at V and 4 bases at J; junction bases unmatched: 1. Germline loops: CDR1 GTSNPN, CDR2 SVGIG (reference sequence). The CDR3 DNA sequence: TGTGCCTCGACAGGGGGCACTGAAGCTTTCTTT. Its translation is CASTGGTEAFF.

This chain connects TRBV4-3 to TRBJ1-6; 7 nucleotides match TRBD1. With V trimmed by 0 bases and J by 4 bases, 0 bases remained unmatched. CDR3 length: 15 residues. Germline V gene data show CDR1 as LGHNA and CDR2 as YSLEER. The CDR3 reads CASSQETGYNSPLHF. In nucleotides, the CDR3 is TGCGCCAGCAGCCAAGAGACAGGGTATAATTCACCCCTCCACTTT.

A few counts support this clone. The CDR3 here is CASSQDIGANQEYGYTF. The CDR3 DNA is TGTGCCAGCAGCCAAGATATCGGGGCCAACCAAGAATATGGCTACACCTTC. The chain has TRBV14 and TRBJ1-2, with D possibly TRBD1 on 5 matching bases. Germline CDR1 reads SGHDN; CDR2 reads FVKESK. This CDR3 has 17 residues. Trimming cost V 0 bases and J 5 bases, with 19 bases left between them.